The rows below give T cell receptor beta chains drawn from one sample of a study of cytomegalovirus exposure and HLA in healthy donors. Here immunoSEQ multiplex PCR was the method, and the copy in TCRdb shows in-frame clones only, minus some. This sample carries 79,000 or so clones, roughly 73% of them seen once, and the ten largest clones take 15% to 20%. The sample taken for sequencing was PBMCs. All receptors derive from a woman aged 35 to 49 in good health and CMV-seropositive. Both conserved end residues are part of each CDR3. The order of the fields is D gene, V gene, J gene, clone size, CDR3 DNA, CDR3 protein. A D gene is named only where the DNA matches it firmly. Expanded clones are given a class, and other clones once, few, many or no size at all.

D: TRBD1
V: TRBV30
J: TRBJ1-5
size: .
DNA: TGTGCCTGGAGCGAAACAGGGGGCTGGAGCAATCAGCCCCAGCATTTT
CDR3: CAWSETGGWSNQPQHF

D: .
V: TRBV7-2
J: TRBJ1-5
size: .
DNA: TGTGCCAGCAGCAGACACCCGACCACAGGACGCCCGGTGGATTTT
CDR3: CASSRHPTTGRPVDF

D: TRBD2
V: TRBV10-3
J: TRBJ2-1
size: .
DNA: TGTGCCATCAGCCAGACTAGCGGTGGGTGGGATGAGCAGTTCTTC
CDR3: CAISQTSGGWDEQFF

D: TRBD1
V: TRBV6-6
J: TRBJ2-1
size: .
DNA: TGTGCCAGCAGTCCCGGGACAGGGCGCAATGAGCAGTTCTTC
CDR3: CASSPGTGRNEQFF

D: .
V: TRBV7-9
J: TRBJ1-4
size: .
DNA: TGTGCCAGCAGCCTCCTCGGGGGGAATGAAAAACTGTTTTTT
CDR3: CASSLLGGNEKLFF

D: .
V: TRBV27
J: TRBJ2-7
size: .
DNA: TGTGCCAGCCAGGGGGGCTTGCACGAGCAGTACTTC
CDR3: CASQGGLHEQYF

D: .
V: TRBV9
J: TRBJ2-2
size: .
DNA: TGTGCCAGCAGCAACCGCGGCAGGGAGCTGTTTTTT
CDR3: CASSNRGRELFF

D: .
V: TRBV12-5
J: TRBJ2-7
size: .
DNA: TGTGCTAGTGGTTTGGTAACAGGCGGCGAGCAGTACTTC
CDR3: CASGLVTGGEQYF

D: .
V: TRBV4-3
J: TRBJ2-7
size: .
DNA: TGCGCCAGCAGCCAAGGGCTAGCGCCCTACGAGCAGTACTTC
CDR3: CASSQGLAPYEQYF

D: TRBD1
V: TRBV19
J: TRBJ1-1
size: few
DNA: TGTGCCAGCACGACCAGACAGGGCAATACTGAAGCTTTCTTT
CDR3: CASTTRQGNTEAFF

D: .
V: TRBV6-5
J: TRBJ2-1
size: once
DNA: TGTGCCAGCAGTTACTCCGAGCAGGTATTGAATGAGCAGTTCTTC
CDR3: CASSYSEQVLNEQFF

D: .
V: TRBV6-6
J: TRBJ1-5
size: few
DNA: TGTGCCAGCACCGGTGCGGGGGGCAATCAGCCCCAGCATTTT
CDR3: CASTGAGGNQPQHF

D: .
V: TRBV7-6
J: TRBJ1-1
size: .
DNA: TGTGCCAGCAGCTTAGAACCCTCAGCTGAAGCTTTCTTT
CDR3: CASSLEPSAEAFF

D: .
V: TRBV6-6
J: TRBJ1-1
size: few
DNA: TGTGCCAGCCGTCTGAGTAACACTGAAGCTTTCTTT
CDR3: CASRLSNTEAFF

D: TRBD1
V: TRBV18
J: TRBJ2-7
size: .
DNA: TGTGCCAGCTCACCACCCACCGGGACAGGGGGTTCATACGAGCAGTACTTC
CDR3: CASSPPTGTGGSYEQYF

D: .
V: TRBV2
J: TRBJ1-5
size: .
DNA: TGTGCCAGCAGTCAGACAGTTTATAGCAATCAGCCCCAGCATTTT
CDR3: CASSQTVYSNQPQHF

D: .
V: TRBV6-1
J: TRBJ2-5
size: .
DNA: TGTGCCAGCAGTGAAGACGCGGGGAGCGGTCAAGAGACCCAGTACTTC
CDR3: CASSEDAGSGQETQYF

D: TRBD2
V: TRBV13
J: TRBJ2-2
size: .
DNA: TGTGCCAGCAGCTTAGAGGCTAGCGGGAGGATCACCGGGGAGCTGTTTTTT
CDR3: CASSLEASGRITGELFF

D: .
V: TRBV25-1
J: TRBJ1-2
size: few
DNA: TGTGCCAGCAGTGAGGAACGACTCTATGGCTACACCTTC
CDR3: CASSEERLYGYTF

D: .
V: TRBV5-1
J: TRBJ1-1
size: .
DNA: TGCGCCAGCAGCGTCAGGGGGAACACTGAAGCTTTCTTT
CDR3: CASSVRGNTEAFF

D: TRBD1
V: TRBV29-1
J: TRBJ2-7
size: .
DNA: TGCAGCGTTAAGGACAGGGAGCAGTACTTC
CDR3: CSVKDREQYF

D: TRBD2
V: TRBV6-1
J: TRBJ2-1
size: few
DNA: TGTGCCAGCGCTCGTAGCGGGAGTTCTAATGAGCAGTTCTTC
CDR3: CASARSGSSNEQFF

D: TRBD2
V: TRBV4-2
J: TRBJ2-1
size: few
DNA: TGTGCCAGCAGCCAAGATGGTACCCCACTAGCGGGGGGCCCTAGGGACAATGAGCAGTTCTTC
CDR3: CASSQDGTPLAGGPRDNEQFF

D: .
V: TRBV19
J: TRBJ2-7
size: .
DNA: TGTGCCAGTAGTACAGGGACATTCTACGAGCAGTACTTC
CDR3: CASSTGTFYEQYF

D: .
V: TRBV7-6
J: TRBJ2-5
size: .
DNA: TGTGCCAGCAGCTTAGGGTTGTACGGCGGGCAAGAGACCCAGTACTTC
CDR3: CASSLGLYGGQETQYF

D: TRBD1
V: TRBV19
J: TRBJ2-7
size: .
DNA: TGTGCCAGCCAGTTACAGGGGGCCGGTTCCTACGAGCAGTACTTC
CDR3: CASQLQGAGSYEQYF

D: TRBD1
V: TRBV6-1
J: TRBJ1-2
size: .
DNA: TGTGCCAGCAGTGAAGAGCCAGGGGGCCTCTATGGCTACACCTTC
CDR3: CASSEEPGGLYGYTF

D: .
V: TRBV10-3
J: TRBJ1-2
size: .
DNA: TGTGCCATCAGTGAGGGCAGGGAATTCAAAGGCTACACCTTC
CDR3: CAISEGREFKGYTF

D: .
V: TRBV10-3
J: TRBJ2-7
size: .
DNA: TGTGCCATCAGTGAGTCGACCGCGAGCGACGAGCAGTACTTC
CDR3: CAISESTASDEQYF

D: .
V: TRBV29-1
J: TRBJ1-5
size: .
DNA: TGCATCATTCGGGACAACCACAATGAGCACCAGCATTTT
CDR3: CIIRDNHNEHQHF

D: TRBD2
V: TRBV25-1
J: TRBJ2-2
size: .
DNA: TGTGCCAGCAGTGAATGGGGGGAGGGAACCGGGGAGCTGTTTTTT
CDR3: CASSEWGEGTGELFF

D: TRBD1
V: TRBV11-2
J: TRBJ1-2
size: .
DNA: TGTGCCAGCAGCTTGACGACAGGGCATCGTTCGGGCTACACCTTC
CDR3: CASSLTTGHRSGYTF

D: TRBD2
V: TRBV9
J: TRBJ2-2
size: few
DNA: TGTGCCAGCAGCGTTAGCGGGGGGAACACCGGGGAGCTGTTTTTT
CDR3: CASSVSGGNTGELFF

D: .
V: TRBV28
J: TRBJ2-7
size: .
DNA: TGTGCCAGCACCCTTACGGGAGTTTACGAGCAGTACTTC
CDR3: CASTLTGVYEQYF

D: .
V: TRBV15
J: TRBJ2-7
size: .
DNA: TGTGCCACCAGCAGAGAGAGCGGGCTTGCCTACGAGCAGTACTTC
CDR3: CATSRESGLAYEQYF

D: TRBD1
V: TRBV27
J: TRBJ1-4
size: .
DNA: TGTGCCAGCAGGATACAGGGGACCGGCGGGCAACTGTTTTTT
CDR3: CASRIQGTGGQLFF

D: .
V: TRBV27
J: TRBJ1-4
size: .
DNA: TGTGCCAGCAGTTCGACAGGTTGGAATGAAAAACTGTTTTTT
CDR3: CASSSTGWNEKLFF

D: TRBD1
V: TRBV7-2
J: TRBJ2-5
size: .
DNA: TGTGCCAGCAGTTTCAGGGGGCTCCCCACGGCGGGCCGAGAGACCCAGTACTTC
CDR3: CASSFRGLPTAGRETQYF

D: .
V: TRBV7-2
J: TRBJ2-7
size: .
DNA: TGTGCCAGCAGCACCAGGCCTGGCTCCTACGAGCAGTACTTC
CDR3: CASSTRPGSYEQYF

D: .
V: TRBV7-9
J: TRBJ1-1
size: once
DNA: TGTGCCAGCAGCGATGTCATATGGGAGGGCACTGAAGCTTTCTTT
CDR3: CASSDVIWEGTEAFF

D: TRBD1
V: TRBV7-9
J: TRBJ2-3
size: .
DNA: TGTGCCAGCAGGTGGACAGGGGGCGCAGATACGCAGTATTTT
CDR3: CASRWTGGADTQYF

D: .
V: TRBV5-1
J: TRBJ2-3
size: .
DNA: TGCGCCAGCAGCTTGTCTACAGATACGCAGTATTTT
CDR3: CASSLSTDTQYF

D: .
V: TRBV19
J: TRBJ1-2
size: .
DNA: TGTGACAGTAGTATAGGCCCTCCCCCCGGGACAACATCTCGGCCTTATGGCTACACCTTC
CDR3: CDSSIGPPPGTTSRPYGYTF

D: .
V: TRBV5-4
J: TRBJ2-6
size: .
DNA: TGTGCCAGCAGCTTGGGCGGCAGGGCCCGCTCTGGGGCCAACGTCCTGACTTTC
CDR3: CASSLGGRARSGANVLTF

D: .
V: TRBV28
J: TRBJ1-5
size: .
DNA: TGTGCCAGCAAACCTACAGGGAAGGGTAACAATCAGCCCCAGCATTTT
CDR3: CASKPTGKGNNQPQHF

D: TRBD2
V: TRBV28
J: TRBJ2-1
size: .
DNA: TGTGCCAGCAGTGTTCTAGCGGGAGGATACAATGAGCAGTTCTTC
CDR3: CASSVLAGGYNEQFF

D: TRBD1
V: TRBV11-2
J: TRBJ1-1
size: .
DNA: TGTGCCAGCAGCTCCCGGACAGGGGGCTTCGTGATGAACACTGAAGCTTTCTTT
CDR3: CASSSRTGGFVMNTEAFF

D: .
V: TRBV7-3
J: TRBJ2-3
size: .
DNA: TGTGCCAGCAGCTTAACTGGCGGGGAGACAGATACGCAGTATTTT
CDR3: CASSLTGGETDTQYF